The rows below give T cell receptor beta chains drawn from one sample of a study of memory CD4+ T cells and cytomegalovirus serostatus. Sequenced by immunoSEQ multiplex PCR; TCRdb stores in-frame clones only, minus some. The sample lists over 50,000 clones; just over 75% were seen once. Sequencing used memory CD4+ T cells from blood. Receptors originate from an adult in good health and CMV-seronegative. Each CDR3 is given with its conserved first and last residue. The D gene is left open where the match is weak. For some rows the clone size is stated as once, few or many, or as a class when expanded; others skip it.

d_call | clone_size | j_call | v_call | cdr3_aa | cdr3_nt
TRBD1 | - | TRBJ1-2 | TRBV28 | CASSSGTAGLGYTF | TGTGCCAGCTCCTCCGGGACAGCAGGCCTTGGCTACACCTTC
TRBD1 | once | TRBJ2-5 | TRBV5-6 | CASSFKRGRGPQETQYF | TGTGCCAGCAGCTTTAAACGGGGCAGGGGGCCCCAAGAGACCCAGTACTTC
TRBD1 | - | TRBJ2-3 | TRBV5-4 | CASSFPGGGTDTQYF | TGTGCCAGCAGCTTCCCAGGGGGCGGGACAGATACGCAGTATTTT
- | - | TRBJ1-3 | TRBV6-1 | CASRWGNTIYF | TGTGCCAGCCGTTGGGGAAACACCATATATTTT
TRBD1 | - | TRBJ1-4 | TRBV6-5 | CASSRQGFNEKLFF | TGTGCCAGCAGTCGACAGGGATTTAATGAAAAACTGTTTTTT
- | - | TRBJ1-1 | TRBV30 | CARHQPGGLAFF | TGTGCCAGACACCAACCCGGGGGGCTTGCTTTCTTT
- | - | TRBJ2-7 | TRBV4-3 | CASSQVGTPLYEQYF | TGCGCCAGCAGCCAAGTAGGGACTCCCCTCTACGAGCAGTACTTC
- | - | TRBJ1-6 | TRBV7-2 | CASSFPQSNSPLHF | TGTGCCAGCAGCTTTCCACAAAGTAATTCACCCCTCCACTTT
- | - | TRBJ1-4 | TRBV7-6 | CASSFTRGGEKLFF | TGTGCCAGCAGCTTTACCCGGGGGGGTGAAAAACTGTTTTTT
TRBD1 | - | TRBJ2-1 | TRBV5-1 | CASSLEAGTGQQFF | TGCGCCAGCAGCCTAGAGGCCGGGACAGGGCAGCAGTTCTTC